The sample holds many counts of the clone carrying this TCR beta chain. Its antigen is undetermined. Authors of the study amplified TCR beta CDR3 regions from RNA transcripts. HTBI primers were the set used in a first-round RT-PCR of the TCR CDR3. TCRdb analysed the multiplex PCR reads with MiXCR anew, one entry per CDR3 protein. In the table there are about 600,000 distinct CDR3 sequences, approximately 15% of which are singletons. The data were obtained in a study of T cells in Graves' hyperthyroidism and ophthalmopathy. General observations from the study: Most thyroid clonotypes expanded above 0.001 appeared in blood too.

Germline lookup yields CDR1 MDHEN and CDR2 SYDVKM. The CDR3 covers 13 residues. Between the trimmed V and J ends, which lost 6 bases and 3 bases, there was a span of 11 bases. Sequencing used blood. The chain has TRBV28 and TRBJ1-2; D not resolved. The TCR sequence derives from a woman younger than 35 with Graves' ophthalmopathy. CDR3 coding DNA: TGTGCCAGCAGATTCCCGGGTCACTATGGCTACACCTTC. Translating gives CASRFPGHYGYTF.